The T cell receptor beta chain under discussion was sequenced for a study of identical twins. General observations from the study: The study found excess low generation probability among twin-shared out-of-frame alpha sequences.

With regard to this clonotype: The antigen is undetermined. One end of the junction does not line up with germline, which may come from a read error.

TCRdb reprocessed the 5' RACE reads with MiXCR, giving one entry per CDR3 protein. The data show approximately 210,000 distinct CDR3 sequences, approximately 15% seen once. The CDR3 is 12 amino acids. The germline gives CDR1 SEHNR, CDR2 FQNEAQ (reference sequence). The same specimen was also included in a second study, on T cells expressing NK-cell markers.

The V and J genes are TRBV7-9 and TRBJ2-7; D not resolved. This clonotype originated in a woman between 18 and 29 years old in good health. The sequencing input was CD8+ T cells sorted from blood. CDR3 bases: TGTGCCAGCAGTCATGCCTCCTACGGGCAGTACTTC. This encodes CASSHASYGQYF.